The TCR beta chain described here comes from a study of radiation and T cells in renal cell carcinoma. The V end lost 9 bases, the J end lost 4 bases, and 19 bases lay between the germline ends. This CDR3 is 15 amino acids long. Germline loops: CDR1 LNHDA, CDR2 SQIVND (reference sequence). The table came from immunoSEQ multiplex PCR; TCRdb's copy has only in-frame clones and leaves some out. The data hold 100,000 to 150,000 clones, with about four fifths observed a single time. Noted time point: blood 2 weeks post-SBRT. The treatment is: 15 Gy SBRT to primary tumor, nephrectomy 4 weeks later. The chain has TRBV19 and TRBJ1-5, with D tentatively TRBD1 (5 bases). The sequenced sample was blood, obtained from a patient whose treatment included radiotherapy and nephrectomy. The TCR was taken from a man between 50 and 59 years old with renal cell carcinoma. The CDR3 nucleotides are TGTGCCAGCCACCCGTCAATGAGGGGAAATCAGCCCCAGCATTTT. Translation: CASHPSMRGNQPQHF.